What follows describes a single TCR beta chain. It has no known antigen specificity. Qualities for individual bases were not recorded, and no much larger clone is one base off. Genomic DNA was isolated from the sorted cells so that the TCRbeta CDR3 region could be sequenced. TCRbeta CDR3 regions were sequenced using the immunoSEQ Assay. Entries here come from immuneACCESS through TCRdb and include only in-frame sequences with V and J called. Some clones fail to appear in such tables; in the studies checked, an unresolved V gene covers under half of the shortfall, and the cause of the remainder is unknown. Recorded for this sample are roughly 80,000 clones; 80% to 90% of them occurred a single time. The top ten hold around 6.6% of the sample. These data are taken from a study of OX40 agonist ivuxolimab in advanced cancers. Looking at the study overall: Ivuxolimab, which targeted the costimulatory receptor OX40 (CD134), was an agonistic, fully human IgG2 monoclonal antibody. Prior anti-PD-1, anti-PD-L1 or anti-CTLA-4 therapy was permitted, and about two fifths of dose-escalation patients had received checkpoint inhibitors. The dose-escalation cohort was about 86% male with a mean age of about 60 years, ranging from 23 to 79. The monotherapy dose-escalation portion (N of about 57 patients) of the phase I ivuxolimab trial is reported in the paper. Peripheral TCRbeta sequencing was intended to test whether TCR sequence diversity was altered and clonal T-cell expansion was caused by ivuxolimab. Intravenous ivuxolimab was administered to patients every 2 weeks at six dose levels: 0.01, 0.1, 0.3, 1.5, 3 and 10 mg/kg. Partial responses occurred in three dose-escalation patients, of whom one had hepatocellular carcinoma and two had cutaneous melanoma. Of the approximately 53 patients in dose escalation, some 20 had hepatocellular carcinoma, some 15 had melanoma, 9 had renal cell carcinoma and 9 had head and neck cancer. Results the study describes overall, beyond this receptor: At doses of 0.1 to 3.0 mg/kg, clonal expansion of both CD4+ and CD8+ blood T cells was observed from baseline to week 6. Which antigens the clonally expanded peripheral T cells were specific for was not determined. Low levels of normalized T-cell clonal expansion were also seen in some patients who did not respond. On average, CD8+ T cells showed more expanded clones than CD4+ T cells after ivuxolimab. Partial responders in the 0.1-3.0 mg/kg groups had among the lowest normalized peripheral clonal expansion, especially among CD8+ T cells.

The trial excluded patients who had a history of autoimmune disease or who were on systemic immunosuppression. Peripheral blood for TCR sequencing was drawn from every dose cohort at baseline, at cycle 4 day 1 and at cycle 7 day 1. Samples were obtained from an open-label, multicenter, first-in-human phase I dose-escalation trial of ivuxolimab. Adults with locally advanced or metastatic melanoma, renal cell, hepatocellular, or head and neck squamous cell carcinoma were enrolled in the trial. Before TCR sequencing, CD4+ and CD8+ T cells were separately sorted from peripheral blood. The junction shows trimming of 1 base on V and 10 bases on J, plus 13 bases between the germline ends. CDR1 and CDR2, per the germline V gene, are SGHAT and FQNNGV. Taken from cysteine to phenylalanine, the CDR3 has 13 residues. Only CDR3 DNA remains: 39 bases, in frame from the first base.

This TCR derives from an adult with an advanced solid tumor such as melanoma, head and neck, liver or kidney cancer. Recombination linked TRBV11-2 to TRBJ1-1; TRBD1 might be the D gene, on 5 matching bases. Here the sequenced sample was CD4+ or CD8+ T cells sorted from blood, taken in a trial of the OX40 agonist ivuxolimab. The DNA reads TGTGCCAGCAGCTTAGGCTACAGGTCTGGAGCTTTCTTT. This codes for CASSLGYRSGAFF.